This T cell receptor beta chain originates from a study of cytomegalovirus exposure and HLA in healthy donors. Study findings and constraints: In a later analysis, most CMV-associated TCR beta chains appeared HLA-restricted. The likely explanation for a cluster of highly shared sequence variants was sequencing artifact.

With respect to this clone: Its matching antigen is unknown.

Healthy individuals who donated bone marrow served as the donors. The PCR used 60 Vbeta and 13 Jbeta primers. Here immunoSEQ multiplex PCR was the method, and the copy in TCRdb shows in-frame clones only, minus some. The sample has approximately 120,000 clones; over 65% are singletons. The sequenced material came from PBMCs. The sequence came from a man younger than 30 in good health and CMV-seronegative.

The CDR3 DNA sequence: TGTGCCAGCAGCTTAGAGGGCAGGGCCCCTGGAAACACCATATATTTT. Translating gives CASSLEGRAPGNTIYF. The gene calls are TRBV7-8 and TRBJ1-3, with D maybe TRBD1 (5 bases). This CDR3 spans 16 amino acids. The ends were cut back, 1 base at V and 2 bases at J, with 12 bases in the middle. Germline CDR1 is SGHVS and CDR2 is FQNEAQ.